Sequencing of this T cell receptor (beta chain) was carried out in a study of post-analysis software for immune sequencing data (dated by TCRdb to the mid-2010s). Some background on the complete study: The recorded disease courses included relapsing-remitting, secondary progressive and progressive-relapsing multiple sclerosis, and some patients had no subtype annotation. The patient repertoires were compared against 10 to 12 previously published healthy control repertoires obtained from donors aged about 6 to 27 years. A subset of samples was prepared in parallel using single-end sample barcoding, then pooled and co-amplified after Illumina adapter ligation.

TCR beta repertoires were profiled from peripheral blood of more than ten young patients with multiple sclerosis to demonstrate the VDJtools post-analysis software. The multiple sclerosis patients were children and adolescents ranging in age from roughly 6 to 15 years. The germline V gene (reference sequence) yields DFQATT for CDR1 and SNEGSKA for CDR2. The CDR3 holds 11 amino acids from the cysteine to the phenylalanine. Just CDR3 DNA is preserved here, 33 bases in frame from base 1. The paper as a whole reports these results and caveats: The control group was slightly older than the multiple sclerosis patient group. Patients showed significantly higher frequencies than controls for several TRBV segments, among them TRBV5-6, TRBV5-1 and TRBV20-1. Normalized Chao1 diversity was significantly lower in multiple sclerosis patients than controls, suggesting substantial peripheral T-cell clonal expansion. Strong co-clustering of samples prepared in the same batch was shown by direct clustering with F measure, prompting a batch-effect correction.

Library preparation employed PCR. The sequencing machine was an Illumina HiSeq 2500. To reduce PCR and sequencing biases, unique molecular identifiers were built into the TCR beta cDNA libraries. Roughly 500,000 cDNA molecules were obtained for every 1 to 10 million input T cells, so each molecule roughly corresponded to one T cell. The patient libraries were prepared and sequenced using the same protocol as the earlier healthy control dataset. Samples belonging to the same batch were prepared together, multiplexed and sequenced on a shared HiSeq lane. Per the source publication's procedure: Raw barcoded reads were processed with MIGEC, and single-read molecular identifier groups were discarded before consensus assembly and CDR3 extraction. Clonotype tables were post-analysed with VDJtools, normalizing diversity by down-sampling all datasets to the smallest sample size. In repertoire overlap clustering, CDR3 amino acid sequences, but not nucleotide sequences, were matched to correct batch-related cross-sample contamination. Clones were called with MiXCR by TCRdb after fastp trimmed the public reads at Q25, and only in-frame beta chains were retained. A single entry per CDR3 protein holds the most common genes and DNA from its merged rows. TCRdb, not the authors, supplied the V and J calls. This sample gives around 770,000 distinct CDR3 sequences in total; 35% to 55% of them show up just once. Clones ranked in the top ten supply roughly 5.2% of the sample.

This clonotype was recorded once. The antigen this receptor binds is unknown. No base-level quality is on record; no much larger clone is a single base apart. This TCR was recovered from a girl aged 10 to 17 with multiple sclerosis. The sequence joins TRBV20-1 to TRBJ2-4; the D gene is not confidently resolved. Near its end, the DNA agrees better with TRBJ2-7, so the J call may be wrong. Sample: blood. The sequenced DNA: TGCAGTGCCTCAATTGCCTACGAGCAGTACTTC. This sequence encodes CSASIAYEQYF.